This T cell receptor (beta chain) was recovered during a study of cytomegalovirus exposure and HLA in healthy donors. With regard to this clone: Its antigen is currently unknown.

The CDR3 runs 15 residues. V was pared by 2 bases and J by 0 bases, with 2 bases of the junction left unmatched. Germline lookup yields CDR1 SGHKS and CDR2 YYEKEE (reference sequence). Whole-study findings and limits: According to a later analysis, TCR clusters from the first cohort tended to co-occur in the roughly 130 validation repertoires. It was reportedly the case that the classifier diagnosed cytomegalovirus status with high specificity and sensitivity.

The data were produced by immunoSEQ multiplex PCR, yet TCRdb's version contains in-frame clones alone and is incomplete. The sample includes more than 150,000 clones, roughly four fifths of them seen just once. The rearrangement links TRBV5-5 to TRBJ1-3, with 7 bases that match TRBD1. The sequence derives from a woman younger than 35 in good health and CMV-seropositive. Specimen: PBMCs. CDR3 DNA: TGTGCCAGCAGCTTCAGGGGGAACTCTGGAAACACCATATATTTT. As protein: CASSFRGNSGNTIYF.